The text below deals with one T cell receptor (beta chain). The specificity of this receptor is unknown. No base quality information exists; no much larger clone differs at one position. The data are from a study of early T cells in non-severe SARS-CoV-2 infection (dated by TCRdb to about 2021). Background for the entire study: Bulk RNA from unsorted whole blood was used for TCR sequencing, so alpha and beta chains could not be paired. Paper-wide results and their limitations: VDJdb matching was skewed toward anti-spike CD8 responses and likely underestimated virus-specific expansions by missing private and CD4 specificities.

A case-control design nested within a healthcare worker cohort in London, UK, was used, with weekly nasopharyngeal swab PCR tests and blood sampling performed. Healthcare workers were recruited during the week of the UK lockdown, between 23 and 31 March 2020, and followed weekly for up to about 15 weeks. Library prep was done by 5' RACE. For sequencing, a NextSeq 500 was employed. The TCR library protocol attached unique molecular identifiers to individual cDNA molecules to correct for sequencing error and PCR bias. Both TCR alpha and beta chains were sequenced, and tight co-correlation was observed between alpha and beta sequence abundances in each sample. The authors' analysis ran thus. Decombinator V4 was used to annotate TCR sequences for V gene, J gene and CDR3. TCRs were defined as expanded if a significant change between any two time points was detected under a Poisson model with p below 0.0001. Abundances of TCRs were expressed as counts per million after normalisation to the total number of TCRs sequenced in each sample. MAIT TCRs were defined by TRAV1-2 paired with TRAJ12, TRAJ20 or TRAJ33, and iNKT TCRs by TRAV10 paired with TRAJ18. VDJdb, accessed on 1 November 2021, was searched for TCRs annotated for CMV, EBV and SARS-CoV-2, and TCRs annotated for more than one antigen were excluded. TCRdb reprocessing: public reads trimmed at Q25 with fastp, clones called with MiXCR, in-frame beta chains kept. Here each entry gathers all rows of one CDR3 protein and keeps the most common genes and DNA. The V and J calls were determined by TCRdb, not by the authors. In all, the sample holds about 69,000 distinct CDR3 sequences, and under 9.5% of those were seen once. Under 7% of the sample rests with the top ten.

As encoded in the germline V gene, CDR1 is SGHTA while CDR2 is FQGNSA. Trimming removed 5 bases from V and 4 bases from J, leaving 12 bases between the germline ends. The CDR3 numbers 14 residues from cysteine through phenylalanine. The DNA shown is the 42-base CDR3, in frame from base 1. This TCR was recovered from an adult who was a healthcare worker with PCR-confirmed SARS-CoV-2 infection or an uninfected control (not recorded which). The chain was built from TRBV7-2 and TRBJ2-1; TRBD2 is perhaps the D gene, given 6 matching bases. The sample comprised whole blood. The encoded CDR3 is CASSLSGTYNEQFF. The DNA sequence is given as TGTGCCAGCAGCCTTTCCGGGACTTACAATGAGCAGTTCTTC.